One sample yielded the 20 T cell receptor beta chains listed below, sequenced in a study of blood T cell repertoires in COVID-19 (dated by TCRdb to 2020 to 2021). The library relied on the immunoSEQ multiplex PCR assay. TCRdb retrieved this table from immuneACCESS and kept in-frame rearrangements only. Not all clones are present; in checked studies, unresolved V genes account for under half, and no reason is known for the remainder. This sample lists 200,000 or so clones; roughly 86% were detected once. 2.7% of the sample belongs to the ten largest clones. The sample taken for sequencing was peripheral blood. These receptors were taken from a woman in her fifties or sixties with acute or convalescent COVID-19.

V usage is TRBV18 and J usage is TRBJ1-1, with D possibly TRBD1 on 5 matching bases. Germline V lookup: CDR1 KGHSH, CDR2 LQKENI. With 2 bases removed from V and 3 bases from J, the gap between germline ends came to 7 bases. The CDR3 sequence is 13 residues long. CDR3 nucleotides: TGTGCCAGCTCACCAATCAGGGACACTGAAGCTTTCTTT. Translating it yields CASSPIRDTEAFF.

The chain uses TRBV11-3 and TRBJ2-1; D perhaps matches TRBD1 (5 bases). Germline CDR1 is SGHNT and CDR2 is YENEEA. This CDR3 contains 16 residues. Trimming took 0 bases from V and 3 from J, leaving 12 bases between them. The DNA for the CDR3 is TGTGCCAGCAGCTTAGATTCAGGGCCGTACTACAATGAGCAGTTCTTC. Its translation is CASSLDSGPYYNEQFF.

Regarding this clone: A junction boundary mismatches the germline segment, possibly from a read error. The rearrangement uses TRBV6-5 and TRBJ2-7; 7 bases are shared with TRBD1. Germline V gene lookup returns CDR1 MNHEY and CDR2 SVGAGI. This CDR3 is 14 amino acids long. The CDR3 coding sequence is TGTGCCAGCAGTTACGACTCAGGGGGTTACGACCAGTACTTC. Translation gives CASSYDSGGYDQYF.

The V and J genes are TRBV5-1 and TRBJ1-1; the match to TRBD1 covers 7 bases. Unmatched junction bases numbered 14, after V lost 1 base and J lost 8 bases. The CDR3 length is 16 residues. Per germline, CDR1 SGHRS and CDR2 YFSETQ. CDR3 DNA sequence: TGCGCCAGCAGCTTGCTTGGAGGAGGGGGCTCAGGAGAAGCTTTCTTT. Protein product: CASSLLGGGGSGEAFF.

This chain links TRBV21-1 with TRBJ2-2; no DNA check was done on the table's D call, TRBD2. TRBV21-1 is listed as a pseudogene. The CDR3 is 15 amino acids. CDR3 region: CASSRASGGPGELFF. In nucleotides, the CDR3 is TGTGCCAGCAGCAGGGCTAGCGGGGGTCCCGGGGAGCTGTTTTTT.

This rearrangement joins TRBV6-5 to TRBJ2-1; 11 bases map to TRBD1. After removal of 6 bases from V and 5 bases from J, the junction contained 6 bases not matched to a gene. This CDR3 has 15 amino acids. From germline, CDR1 is MNHEY and CDR2 SVGAGI. The CDR3 sequence: CASRLGTGGNNEQFF. DNA of the CDR3: TGTGCCAGCAGGTTGGGGACAGGGGGTAACAATGAGCAGTTCTTC.

The chain combines TRBV29-1 with TRBJ1-4, with TRBD1 as a possible D gene (6 bases). Between the trimmed V and J ends, which lost 6 bases and 8 bases, there was a span of 19 bases. CDR3 length: 14 residues. Per germline, CDR1 SQVTM and CDR2 ANQGSEA. The CDR3 DNA reads as TGCAGCGTCCCGGACAGCTTGATAGGAGAAAAACTGTTTTTT. This gives the protein CSVPDSLIGEKLFF.

The chain is built from TRBV30 and TRBJ1-1; possibly TRBD1 for D (6 bases). The CDR3 has 13 residues. Germline V gives CDR1 GTSNPN, CDR2 SVGIG (reference sequence). Trimming stripped 4 bases from V and 2 bases from J, with 11 bases between. DNA for the CDR3: TGTGCCTGGACCCGGACAGCTAACACTGAAGCTTTCTTT. It is translated as CAWTRTANTEAFF.

The CDR3 reads CASGLPLQGSGTADGYTF. CDR3 nucleotides: TGTGCTAGTGGTTTGCCCCTACAGGGAAGTGGTACGGCGGATGGCTACACCTTC. The chain joins TRBV12-5 to TRBJ1-2; maybe TRBD1 (6 bases). From germline, CDR1 is LGHNT and CDR2 FRNRAP. The V end was cut by 2 bases, the J end by 6 bases, with 25 bases between. The CDR3 spans 18 residues.

This clone was seen just once. The chain combines TRBV12-3 or TRBV12-4 with TRBJ1-1, with D uncertain. The CDR3 spans 13 residues. V lost 2 bases, J lost 1 base, and 5 bases lay in between. The CDR3 DNA sequence: TGTGCCAGCAGTTTAAAACAGAACACTGAAGCTTTCTTT. Amino acids: CASSLKQNTEAFF.

Here the CDR3 DNA reads TGTGCCAGTTCGGACAGGAAGAACACTGAAGCTTTCTTT. Translating gives CASSDRKNTEAFF. This chain uses TRBV19 with TRBJ1-1, with 7 nucleotides matching TRBD1. The CDR3 is made up of 13 amino acids. Germline CDR1 reads LNHDA; CDR2 reads SQIVND (reference sequence). V lost 8 bases and J lost 1; bases outside the gene matches: 4.

The chain combines TRBV7-9 with TRBJ2-6; D unclear. This CDR3 spans 16 amino acids. The germline V and J ends were trimmed by 1 base and 1 base, with 8 bases remaining between them. CDR1 SEHNR and CDR2 FQNEAQ come from the germline V gene (reference sequence). CDR3 loop: CASSLGASSGANVLTF. Here the CDR3 DNA reads TGTGCCAGCAGCTTAGGCGCTTCTTCTGGGGCCAACGTCCTGACTTTC.

V gene TRBV27 combines with J gene TRBJ1-6; D is ambiguous. Trimming removed 2 bases at V and 6 bases at J, with 11 bases between. Germline CDR1 MNHEY, CDR2 SMNVEV (reference sequence). CDR3 length: 15 residues. CDR3 bases: TGTGCCAGCAGTTTACGGGCGGGTGGTAATTCACCCCTCCACTTT. Translating gives CASSLRAGGNSPLHF.

J is TRBJ1-2 and V is TRBV7-8, with a weak D call TRBD1 (5 bases). V was pared by 0 bases and J by 7 bases, with 15 bases between. CDR1 SGHVS and CDR2 FQNEAQ come from the germline V gene. This CDR3 is built from 15 residues. The CDR3 is CASSLAGSPQGGYTF. The CDR3 nucleotides are TGTGCCAGCAGCTTAGCCGGGAGCCCCCAGGGTGGCTACACCTTC.

This chain links TRBV18 with TRBJ2-7, with 11 bases identical to TRBD1. CDR3 length equals 15 residues. After removal of 6 bases from V and 0 bases from J, the junction contained 4 bases not matched to a gene. CDR1 and CDR2 from the germline V gene are KGHSH and LQKENI. This chain's CDR3 is CASSEGTGGSYEQYF. Written as DNA, the CDR3 is TGTGCCAGCTCGGAAGGGACAGGGGGCTCCTACGAGCAGTACTTC. Full variable domain (remainder filled in from reference TRBV18 and TRBJ2-7): NAGVMQNPRHLVRRRGQEARLRCSPMKGHSHVYWYRQLPEEGLKFMVYLQKENIIDESGMPKERFSAEFPKEGPSILRIQQVVRGDSAAYFCASSEGTGGSYEQYFGPGTRLTVT.

This chain connects TRBV7-2 to TRBJ1-5, with a weak D call TRBD1 (6 bases). Germline V gene data show CDR1 as SGHTA and CDR2 as FQGNSA. Trimming removed 5 bases at V and 4 bases at J, with 12 bases between. This CDR3 has 14 residues. This CDR3 is CASSLDSTNQPQHF. DNA of the CDR3: TGTGCCAGCAGCCTGGACAGTACTAATCAGCCCCAGCATTTT.

This clone showed up just a few times. The chain is built from TRBV6-5 and TRBJ1-2; TRBD1 matches at 8 bases. The CDR3 length is 14 residues. Unmatched junction bases numbered 9, after V lost 5 bases and J lost 7 bases. Germline CDR1 and CDR2: MNHEY and SVGAGI. The CDR3, as DNA: TGTGCCAGCAGTCGTGGATTCGACAGGGGTGGCTACACCTTC. As protein: CASSRGFDRGGYTF.

This clone was found once. The chain links TRBV5-1 to TRBJ2-5, with 10 bases aligning to TRBD2. Germline CDR1 is SGHRS and CDR2 is YFSETQ. V lost 4 bases to trimming and J lost 2 bases; unmatched junction nucleotides: 11. The CDR3 loop spans 17 amino acids. CDR3 loop: CASSIGPTSGPQETQYF. The CDR3 DNA is TGCGCCAGCAGCATCGGGCCGACTAGCGGGCCACAAGAGACCCAGTACTTC.

The chain couples TRBV5-5 to TRBJ2-1; the D gene is possibly TRBD2 (6 bases). CDR3 length: 15 amino acids. Trimming took off 3 bases at V and 9 bases at J, with 19 bases between the two ends. The germline gives CDR1 SGHKS, CDR2 YYEKEE (reference sequence). The CDR3 DNA reads as TGTGCCAGCAGCTCTCGACTCGGTGGCGGGACTGAGCAGTTCTTC. It encodes CASSSRLGGGTEQFF.

The rearrangement links TRBV28 to TRBJ2-1; 12 bases line up with TRBD2. The V gene's germline CDR1 is MDHEN and CDR2 SYDVKM. This CDR3 is 16 amino acids long. The V segment lost 6 bases and the J segment 1 base; nucleotides outside the gene matches: 4. The CDR3 DNA reads as TGTGCCAGCAGCCCTAGCGGGAGGGGTTCCTACAATGAGCAGTTCTTC. It encodes CASSPSGRGSYNEQFF.